Below are 23 T cell receptor beta chains sequenced from a single sample in a study of cytomegalovirus exposure and HLA in healthy donors. Amplification used 60 Vbeta primers and 13 Jbeta primers. The protocol was immunoSEQ multiplex PCR, while the TCRdb copy is restricted to in-frame clones and leaves out a portion. In the table there are around 150,000 clones, about four fifths of which are singletons. Material for sequencing was PBMCs. These receptors were collected from a man aged 50 to 59 in good health and CMV-seropositive.

The chain is built from TRBV7-3 and TRBJ2-3; no firm D call. There are 13 residues in the CDR3. Trimming stripped 4 bases from V and 13 bases from J, with 18 bases between. Germline CDR1 SGHTA, CDR2 FQGTGA. CDR3 DNA sequence: TGTGCCAGCAGCTCCCCGGAAGCAGGAAACAAGTATTTT. Protein product: CASSSPEAGNKYF.

This clone turned up a few times. V and J are TRBV10-3 and TRBJ1-2; 8 bases agree with TRBD1. The CDR3 has 12 amino acids. The ends lost 10 bases at V and 6 bases at J; junction bases unmatched: 7. Germline-derived CDR1 and CDR2 are ENHRY and SYGVKD. CDR3 sequence reads: CATETGEDGYTF. The CDR3 DNA follows: TGTGCCACCGAGACAGGGGAAGATGGCTACACCTTC.

The J gene is TRBJ2-7, the V gene TRBV28; D gene ambiguous. CDR1 and CDR2 (germline): MDHEN, SYDVKM. The V gene lost 2 bases and the J gene lost 4 bases, with 3 bases spanning the gap. The length of the CDR3 is 11 residues. CDR3 bases: TGTGCCAGCAGTTTACTTTACGAGCAGTACTTC. Translation: CASSLLYEQYF.

V and J are TRBV4-1 and TRBJ2-2; possibly TRBD1 for D (6 bases). Germline CDR1 MGHRA, CDR2 YSYEKL. The ends were cut back, 1 base at V and 0 bases at J, with 9 bases in the middle. The CDR3 contains 16 residues. Here the CDR3 reads CASSQGPGANTGELFF. CDR3 coding DNA: TGCGCCAGCAGCCAAGGACCAGGGGCGAACACCGGGGAGCTGTTTTTT.

The chain carries TRBV7-9 and TRBJ1-5; no definite D call. Germline V gene sequence: CDR1 SEHNR, CDR2 FQNEAQ (reference sequence). The CDR3 sequence is 13 residues long. Trimming took off 1 base at V and 6 bases at J, with 7 bases between the two ends. CDR3 nucleotides: TGTGCCAGCAGCTTAGAATCAGGTCAGCCCCAGCATTTT. Its translation: CASSLESGQPQHF. Using reference TRBV7-9 and TRBJ1-5 for the parts outside the CDR3, the full variable domain is DTGVSQNPRHKITKRGQNVTFRCDPISEHNRLYWYRQTLGQGPEFLTYFQNEAQLEKSRLLSDRFSAERPKGSFSTLEIQRTEQGDSAMYLCASSLESGQPQHFGDGTRLSIL.

V is TRBV28 and J is TRBJ2-3, with 8 nucleotides matching TRBD1. V lost 3 bases and J lost 2; bases outside the gene matches: 4. Germline-derived CDR1 and CDR2 are MDHEN and SYDVKM. This CDR3 region has 15 residues. The CDR3 here is CASSFGQGYTDTQYF. The CDR3 DNA reads as TGTGCCAGCAGTTTCGGACAGGGATACACAGATACGCAGTATTTT.

CDR3 nucleotide sequence: TGTGCCAGCAGCATTACACAGGCGGGAGAGCAGTACTTC. This translates into CASSITQAGEQYF. This chain connects TRBV28 to TRBJ2-7; the D gene is possibly TRBD2 (6 bases). In germline, CDR1 is MDHEN, CDR2 SYDVKM. V was pared by 6 bases and J by 7 bases, with 16 bases between. CDR3 length: 13 residues.

This clone was counted once. V and J are TRBV19 and TRBJ2-4; no definite D call. Trimming removed 7 bases at V and 6 bases at J, with 7 bases between. In germline, CDR1 is LNHDA, CDR2 SQIVND (reference sequence). There are 11 residues in the CDR3. This chain's CDR3 is CASKEINIQYF. The CDR3 bases are TGTGCCAGTAAGGAGATAAACATTCAGTACTTC.

CDR3 nucleotide sequence: TGTGCCAGCAGACATCGACTAGACTCCTACGAGCAGTACTTC. Its protein is CASRHRLDSYEQYF. This chain connects TRBV11-1 to TRBJ2-7; D is perhaps TRBD2 (6 bases). Trimming shortened V by 6 bases and J by 0 bases, and 12 bases separated the two germline ends. The CDR3 is 14 residues long. CDR1 is SGHAT and CDR2 is FQDESV in the germline V gene (reference sequence). Together with reference TRBV11-1 and TRBJ2-7, the CDR3 gives the full variable domain: EAEVAQSPRYKITEKSQAVAFWCDPISGHATLYWYRQILGQGPELLVQFQDESVVDDSQLPKDRFSAERLKGVDSTLKIQPAELGDSAMYLCASRHRLDSYEQYFGPGTRLTVT.

V usage is TRBV19 and J usage is TRBJ2-5; no firm D call. This CDR3 is built from 13 residues. The V and J ends lost 5 bases and 0 bases respectively, with 7 bases between them. Germline V gene data show CDR1 as LNHDA and CDR2 as SQIVND (reference sequence). CDR3 DNA sequence: TGTGCCAGTAGTCCGGGTTACCAAGAGACCCAGTACTTC. Translating it yields CASSPGYQETQYF.

The chain carries TRBV19 and TRBJ2-3, with no clear D. The length of the CDR3 is 14 residues. The V and J ends lost 3 bases and 2 bases respectively, with 9 bases between them. Germline V gene sequence: CDR1 LNHDA, CDR2 SQIVND (reference sequence). This chain's CDR3 is CASSMTSDTDTQYF. In nucleotides, the CDR3 is TGTGCCAGTAGTATGACTTCCGACACAGATACGCAGTATTTT.

This sequence joins TRBV9 and TRBJ1-2, with D possibly matching TRBD1 (6 bases). This CDR3 region has 14 residues. Germline V gene data show CDR1 as SGDLS and CDR2 as YYNGEE. V gave up 0 bases and J gave up 5 bases, with 11 bases separating them. CDR3 in amino acids: CASSVGQGTYGYTF. The CDR3 DNA reads as TGTGCCAGCAGCGTAGGTCAGGGGACATATGGCTACACCTTC.

CDR3 region: CASTTGGNPSTDTQYF. As DNA, the CDR3 is TGCGCCAGCACTACCGGAGGTAATCCTAGCACAGATACGCAGTATTTT. The chain uses TRBV5-1 and TRBJ2-3; TRBD2 might be the D (5 bases). CDR1 and CDR2 from the germline V gene are SGHRS and YFSETQ. This CDR3 region has 16 residues. Trimming cost V 6 bases and J 0 bases, with 17 bases left between them.

This sequence joins TRBV19 and TRBJ2-1; 10 bases align to TRBD2. Unmatched junction bases numbered 9, after V lost 6 bases and J lost 10 bases. The CDR3 is 14 residues long. Germline CDR1 is LNHDA and CDR2 is SQIVND (reference sequence). CDR3 sequence reads: CASRLAGVVREQFF. The CDR3 nucleotides are TGTGCCAGTAGGCTAGCGGGAGTGGTAAGGGAGCAGTTCTTC.

In DNA form, the CDR3 reads TGTGCCAGCAGCTTTCGACTGCGGGAGACAGATACGCAGTATTTT. The encoded protein is CASSFRLRETDTQYF. V is TRBV13 and J is TRBJ2-3; 7 bases line up with TRBD2. Germline V CDR1 and CDR2: PRHDT, FYEKMQ (reference sequence). Losses at the gene ends were 3 bases for V and 3 bases for J; bases not matched to a gene: 6. CDR3 length equals 15 residues.

The gene calls are TRBV4-3 and TRBJ2-3; 12 bases line up with TRBD1. Per the germline V gene, CDR1 is LGHNA and CDR2 is YSLEER. V was clipped by 3 bases and J by 5 bases; unmatched bases: 3. CDR3 length: 15 residues. The CDR3 region is CASSQGTGGRDTQYF. Here the CDR3 DNA reads TGCGCCAGCAGCCAGGGGACAGGGGGCCGAGATACGCAGTATTTT.

The rearrangement uses TRBV5-5 and TRBJ1-4, with D unresolved. Trimming removed 2 bases from V and 4 bases from J, with 12 bases in between. The CDR3 sequence is 15 residues long. Germline V gives CDR1 SGHKS, CDR2 YYEKEE (reference sequence). CDR3: CASSFLEDFNEKLFF. The CDR3 bases are TGTGCCAGCAGCTTTTTAGAGGATTTTAATGAAAAACTGTTTTTT.

J is TRBJ2-7 and V is TRBV9, with D maybe TRBD2 (5 bases). The CDR3 covers 15 residues. The V and J ends lost 0 bases and 2 bases respectively, with 12 bases between them. Germline CDR1 SGDLS, CDR2 YYNGEE. The CDR3 loop reads CASSVESRATYEQYF. CDR3 DNA sequence: TGTGCCAGCAGCGTAGAGTCGAGGGCAACCTACGAGCAGTACTTC.

This chain links TRBV28 with TRBJ2-7; the match to TRBD1 covers 11 bases. The CDR3 loop spans 16 amino acids. The V and J ends lost 4 bases and 10 bases, in that order; junction bases with no gene match: 15. CDR1 and CDR2 (germline): MDHEN, SYDVKM. CDR3 bases: TGTGCCAGCAGTTCCATAGGCCGGGACAGGGGGAATTTCCAGTACTTC. It specifies CASSSIGRDRGNFQYF.

The table lists this clone with a few counts. The chain employs TRBV5-4 and TRBJ1-2; the D gene is possibly TRBD1 (6 bases). V dropped 4 bases and J dropped 4 bases, with 14 bases sitting between them. The CDR3 is 14 residues long. The germline gives CDR1 SGHNT, CDR2 YYREEE (reference sequence). The CDR3 loop is CASSPIDRPYGYTF. For the CDR3, the DNA is TGTGCCAGCAGCCCAATTGACAGGCCCTATGGCTACACCTTC.

The chain couples TRBV2 to TRBJ2-3, with a tentative D call TRBD2 (7 bases). The germline V and J ends were trimmed by 6 bases and 2 bases, with 15 bases remaining between them. From germline, CDR1 is SNHLY and CDR2 FYNNEI. This CDR3 contains 15 residues. The CDR3 DNA reads TGTGCCAGCAGGGCGAGGGGGGGCATCACAGATACGCAGTATTTT. As protein: CASRARGGITDTQYF.

The table lists this clone with a few counts. The chain is built from TRBV15 and TRBJ2-6; D might be TRBD2 (6 bases). Trimming left V 3 bases short and J 1 base short, with 7 bases between. The CDR3 totals 15 residues. In germline, CDR1 is LNHNV, CDR2 YYDKDF (reference sequence). CDR3 nucleotides: TGTGCCACCAGCAGTCGGGGGTCTGGGGCCAACGTCCTGACTTTC. Its protein is CATSSRGSGANVLTF.

V gene TRBV7-2 combines with J gene TRBJ1-5; 10 positions match TRBD1. There are 13 residues in the CDR3. Germline V gene lookup returns CDR1 SGHTA and CDR2 FQGNSA. The trim removed 4 bases at V and 6 bases at J, leaving 0 bases unmatched. DNA for the CDR3: TGTGCCAGCAGCTGGACAGGGGGTCAGCCCCAGCATTTT. Residues: CASSWTGGQPQHF. Full variable domain (remainder filled in from reference TRBV7-2 and TRBJ1-5): GAGVSQSPSNKVTEKGKDVELRCDPISGHTALYWYRQSLGQGLEFLIYFQGNSAPDKSGLPSDRFSAERTGGSVSTLTIQRTQQEDSAVYLCASSWTGGQPQHFGDGTRLSIL.